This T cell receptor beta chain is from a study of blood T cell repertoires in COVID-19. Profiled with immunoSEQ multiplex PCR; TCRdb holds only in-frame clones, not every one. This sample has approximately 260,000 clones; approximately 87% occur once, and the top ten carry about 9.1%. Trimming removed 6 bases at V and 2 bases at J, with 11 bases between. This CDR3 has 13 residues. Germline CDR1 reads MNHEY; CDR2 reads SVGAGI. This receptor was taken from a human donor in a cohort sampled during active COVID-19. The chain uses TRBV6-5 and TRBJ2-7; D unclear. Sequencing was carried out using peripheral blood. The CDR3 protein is CASRTGRAYEQYF. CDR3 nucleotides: TGTGCCAGCAGGACTGGCAGAGCCTACGAGCAGTACTTC.